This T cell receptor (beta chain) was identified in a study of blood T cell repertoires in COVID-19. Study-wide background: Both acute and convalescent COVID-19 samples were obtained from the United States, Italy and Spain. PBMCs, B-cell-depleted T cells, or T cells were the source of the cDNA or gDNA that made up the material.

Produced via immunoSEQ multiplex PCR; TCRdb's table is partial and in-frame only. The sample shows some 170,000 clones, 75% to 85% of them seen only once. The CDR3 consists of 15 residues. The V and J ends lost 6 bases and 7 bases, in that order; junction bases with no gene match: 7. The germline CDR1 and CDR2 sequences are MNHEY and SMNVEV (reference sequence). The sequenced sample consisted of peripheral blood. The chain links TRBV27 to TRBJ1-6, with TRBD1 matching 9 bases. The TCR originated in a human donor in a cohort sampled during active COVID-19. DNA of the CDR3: TGTGCCAGCAGATTTACCGGGACAGGGAATTCACCCCTCCACTTT. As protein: CASRFTGTGNSPLHF.